Given below is one T cell receptor (beta chain) in context. Its antigen is unknown. Use of 60 Vbeta and 13 Jbeta primers characterized the PCR. Original methodology: In a later analysis, of roughly 83 million unique beta chains, 9 million to 11 million appeared in at least two donors. Sequenced by immunoSEQ multiplex PCR; TCRdb stores in-frame clones only, minus some. The V and J calls and clone size were taken over from that table, and D and trimming were inferred from the DNA. There are under 200,000 clones in the sample; about 82% occur only once, and 1% lies in the top ten. This specimen comes from a study of cytomegalovirus exposure and HLA in healthy donors. Background on the study: A prior analysis found about 120 million unique TCR beta sequences from 150 million to 200 million T cells. Study-level findings and limits: A later analysis reportedly found fewer N-insertions in an Asian-associated ancestry cluster than the roughly 670-donor mean. Several of the most significant clusters appeared linked to common viral pathogens, based on a later analysis.

Sequenced: PBMCs. The sequence was collected from a woman between 50 and 59 years old in good health and CMV-seropositive.

The CDR3 nucleotides are TGTGCCAGCTCACCACAAGGGGTGGCGGGCTACACCTTC. Residues: CASSPQGVAGYTF. The gene calls are TRBV18 and TRBJ1-2; maybe TRBD1 (5 bases). From germline, CDR1 is KGHSH and CDR2 LQKENI. The CDR3 has 13 residues. Trimming removed 1 base at V and 8 bases at J, with 11 bases between.